This record looks at one TCR beta chain sequence and its context. What this receptor recognizes is not known. No much larger clone is present one base from it, and per-base qualities are unavailable. Following the manufacturer's instructions, genomic DNA from CD8+ cells served as the input for TCRbeta sequencing. A genomics technology centre in Finland performed the TCRbeta sequencing with the immunoSEQ assay. For the original study's pipeline: Clonotype tables produced by the immunoSEQ preprocessing pipeline were converted into VDJtools format, and non-productive clonotypes were filtered out. Samples with fewer than 10,000 reads were excluded, the remaining samples were subsampled to 10,000 reads, and six of eight CND-RA samples were retained. Using the VDJtools CalcDiversityStats function on data subsampled to 10,000 reads, the Shannon-Wiener, Simpson and clonality indices were calculated. Non-singleton TCRbeta clonotypes were hard-matched, with no mismatches allowed, against VDJdb to infer antigen specificity. CDR3 sequences that differed by one amino acid (Hamming distance 1) were grouped together into clusters with potentially shared antigen targets. After groups were resampled to six samples, public clonotypes were tested for group enrichment with one-sided Fisher's exact tests, and this procedure was repeated ten times. TCRdb obtained this table from immuneACCESS and retained in-frame rearrangements with V and J assigned. These tables miss some clones; where compared with another copy, unresolved V genes account for less than half of the shortfall, and the remainder is unexplained. V, J and clone size derive from that table, while D and trimming were established from the DNA sequence. The sample table records 10,000 to 15,000 clones; roughly four fifths of these occur just once. Together, the top ten hold around a quarter of the sample.

Including the terminal cysteine and phenylalanine, the CDR3 comprises 16 residues. Only the CDR3 portion is preserved as DNA: 48 bases, with reading frame beginning at the first base. Cut back by 3 bases and 1 base, the V and J ends lie 14 bases apart. CDR1 LNHDA and CDR2 SQIVND are derived from the germline V gene (reference sequence). CND-RA patients tested negative on the clinical CCP2 antibody test, and even with active therapy their joint destruction kept progressing. Every CND-RA patient had failed conventional anti-rheumatic therapy and showed typical joint destruction in the wrists and ankles. CND-RA patients were sampled not at diagnosis but after long disease histories, which in several cases spanned decades. Roughly 50 millilitres of EDTA-anticoagulated peripheral blood were drawn from each patient. Peripheral blood mononuclear cells were isolated by Ficoll-Paque PLUS density gradient separation. CD8+ cells were isolated from fresh or cryopreserved PBMCs by AutoMACS magnetic bead positive selection, with purity checked by flow cytometry. Nucleospin Tissue or Tissue XS kits were used to extract genomic DNA, which was then quantified on a Qubit 2.0 fluorometer.

This entry comes from a study of CD8 T cells in seronegative destructive rheumatoid arthritis (dated by TCRdb to 2020 to 2022). Describing the broader study: Biological drugs were being received by seven of the eight CND-RA patients at the time of sampling. The study compared peripheral CD8+ TCRbeta repertoires from patients with CCP-negative destructive rheumatoid arthritis (CND-RA) against repertoires from newly diagnosed seropositive RA, seronegative RA and healthy controls. The seropositive RA, seronegative RA and healthy control comparison cohorts were taken from a previously published TCRbeta dataset and were not newly sequenced. General findings and caveats noted by the study authors: After adjustment for age, less diverse and more clonal CD8+ TCRbeta repertoires appeared to be present in CND-RA patients than in other RA subtypes. Compared with controls and other RA subtypes, CND-RA repertoires contained more CMV-reactive and fewer influenza A-reactive CD8+ TCRbeta sequences. A distinct set of enriched public clonotypes appeared to be present in CND-RA patients, and the authors interpreted this finding as support for a separate disease subset. Across the approximately 100,000 clonotypes tested, no public clonotype enrichment survived Benjamini-Hochberg correction. Because diagnostic samples were lacking, the TCR repertoire differences may partly reflect years of poor disease control rather than having been present at onset. The small size of the CND-RA cohort was acknowledged as a limitation of the study.

This clonotype was obtained from a woman aged 30 to 49 with seronegative destructive rheumatoid arthritis. Sequenced sample: CD8+ T cells from blood. This receptor chain uses TRBV19 and TRBJ2-3; possibly the D gene is TRBD2, per 6 matching bases. The CDR3 is CASSIERVEGTDTQYF. The bases read TGTGCCAGTAGTATTGAGCGGGTTGAAGGCACAGATACGCAGTATTTT.